This T cell receptor beta chain came from a study of cytomegalovirus exposure and HLA in healthy donors. At the level of the study: The use of the same platform for the approximately 130 validation repertoires and the roughly 630 first-cohort repertoires was reported by a later analysis. Overall study findings and caveats: In vitro assays verified that three CMV-associated chains recognized CMV antigens specifically. Cytomegalovirus status was reportedly diagnosed by the classifier with high specificity and sensitivity.

V shed 1 base, J shed 4 bases, and the junction held 4 bases outside the gene matches. Germline V gene data show CDR1 as SQVTM and CDR2 as ANQGSEA. The CDR3 loop spans 14 amino acids. Repertoires were generated with immunoSEQ multiplex PCR, while TCRdb's copy carries only in-frame clones and drops some. The sample shows over 200,000 clones, about 90% of them seen only once. This clone was found many times. Its antigen is as yet unknown. The chain joins TRBV29-1 to TRBJ1-2; TRBD1 matches 9 bases. The receptor was derived from a woman between 18 and 29 years old in good health and CMV-seronegative. Sequenced: PBMCs. The CDR3 DNA reads as TGCAGCGTTGAAGGGACAGGGGCGTTCTATGGCTACACCTTC. Its translation is CSVEGTGAFYGYTF.